This T cell receptor (beta chain) emerged from a study of blood T cell repertoires in COVID-19. About the study: Acute and convalescent COVID-19 specimens originated in the United States, Italy and Spain. The analysed material was cDNA or gDNA that came from T cells, B-cell-depleted T cells, or PBMCs.

Deletions cut 3 bases from V and 4 bases from J, with 13 bases between. Germline V gives CDR1 LNHDA, CDR2 SQIVND (reference sequence). CDR3 length: 15 amino acids. Per the original data handling: The authors estimated nucleated cell counts from reference gene primer amplification. Profiled with immunoSEQ multiplex PCR; TCRdb holds only in-frame clones, not every one. The V and J calls and clone size are taken from that table; D and trimming were inferred from the DNA. The sample lists some 87,000 clones; over 70% were seen once. The rearrangement uses TRBV19 and TRBJ1-3; D is perhaps TRBD1 (5 bases). The specimen was peripheral blood. The TCR was taken from an elderly man with active or convalescent COVID-19. CDR3 region: CASSIQGISGNTIYF. The CDR3 bases are TGTGCCAGTAGTATTCAGGGTATCTCCGGAAACACCATATATTTT.